A selection of T cell receptor beta chains follows, all from one sample in a study of CD8 T cells in Susac syndrome. TCRdb ran MiXCR on the immunoSEQ multiplex PCR reads and lists one entry per CDR3 protein. This table holds about 160,000 distinct CDR3 sequences, 92% found once. The sequencing input was CD4+ T cells from PBMCs. Source of these receptors: a human donor in good health. Each CDR3 is given with its conserved first and last residue. A D gene is named only where the DNA matches it firmly. Where a row states a size, it is once, few, many or the class of an expanded clone; other rows omit it.

D gene	V gene	J gene	clone size	CDR3 protein	CDR3 DNA
TRBD1	TRBV29-1	TRBJ2-5	NA	CSAQPRGQVVKETQYF	TGCAGCGCACAACCCAGGGGACAGGTTGTAAAAGAGACCCAGTACTTC
TRBD1	TRBV10-2	TRBJ1-1	NA	CASSRTGAEAFF	TGCGCCAGCAGTCGGACAGGGGCTGAAGCTTTCTTT
NA	TRBV29-1	TRBJ2-7	NA	CSVGGGTASAYEQYF	TGCAGCGTTGGTGGTGGGACGGCGAGCGCCTACGAGCAGTACTTC
NA	TRBV12-3/TRBV12-4	TRBJ2-2	NA	CASSLKGSNTGELFF	TGTGCCAGCAGTTTAAAGGGATCAAACACCGGGGAGCTGTTTTTT
NA	TRBV29-1	TRBJ1-1	NA	CSVEEWYTDTEAFF	TGCAGCGTTGAAGAGTGGTACACAGACACTGAAGCTTTCTTT
NA	TRBV18	TRBJ2-7	NA	CASSPLASRGSPGEEQYF	TGTGCCAGCTCACCGCTAGCTTCTCGGGGAAGTCCAGGGGAGGAGCAGTACTTC
NA	TRBV20-1	TRBJ1-6	once	CSASGQRNSPLHF	TGCAGTGCTAGTGGGCAGCGTAATTCACCCCTCCACTTT
NA	TRBV29-1	TRBJ1-5	once	CSVADGSNQPQHF	TGCAGCGTTGCGGACGGTAGCAATCAGCCCCAGCATTTT
NA	TRBV6-2/TRBV6-3	TRBJ1-5	NA	CASAGGGQPQHF	TGTGCCAGTGCGGGCGGGGGCCAGCCCCAGCATTTT
NA	TRBV7-9	TRBJ2-1	NA	CASSLGYRSKGTWYNEQFF	TGTGCCAGCAGCTTAGGTTATAGGTCCAAGGGTACCTGGTACAATGAGCAGTTCTTC
TRBD2	TRBV30	TRBJ2-5	NA	CAWSVSGGETQYF	TGTGCCTGGAGTGTATCGGGAGGAGAGACCCAGTACTTC
TRBD1	TRBV5-4	TRBJ1-1	NA	CASSTDRDTEAFF	TGTGCCAGCAGCACGGACAGGGACACTGAAGCTTTCTTT
NA	TRBV11-2	TRBJ2-3	NA	CASSSVDTQQDTQYF	TGTGCCAGCAGCTCAGTGGACACCCAACAAGATACGCAGTATTTT
NA	TRBV20-1	TRBJ2-5	NA	CSAMGETQYF	TGCAGTGCTATGGGGGAGACCCAGTACTTC
NA	TRBV10-3	TRBJ2-2	NA	CAISAGTVNTGELFF	TGTGCCATCAGCGCCGGGACGGTGAACACCGGGGAGCTGTTTTTT
TRBD2	TRBV6-5	TRBJ2-7	NA	CASKSPKAGVEEQYF	TGTGCCAGCAAAAGCCCGAAAGCGGGAGTGGAAGAGCAGTACTTC
TRBD1	TRBV5-1	TRBJ2-7	NA	CASLRTPGQGSVEQYF	TGCGCCAGCCTGAGGACACCGGGACAGGGGTCTGTTGAGCAGTACTTC
TRBD1	TRBV20-1	TRBJ1-6	NA	CSARNRGSSYNSPLHF	TGCAGTGCTAGAAACAGGGGGAGCTCCTATAATTCACCCCTCCACTTT
NA	TRBV6-5	TRBJ2-1	once	CASSYSVGPSYNEQFF	TGTGCCAGCAGTTACTCGGTAGGACCCTCCTACAATGAGCAGTTCTTC
NA	TRBV3-1	TRBJ2-7	NA	CASSPYSSDEQYF	TGTGCCAGCAGCCCCTATTCTAGCGACGAGCAGTACTTC
NA	TRBV6-1	TRBJ2-1	NA	CASRVQDLGNEQFF	TGTGCCAGCAGGGTCCAGGATTTGGGCAATGAGCAGTTCTTC
TRBD2	TRBV6-2/TRBV6-3	TRBJ2-1	NA	CASSRLAREQFF	TGTGCCAGCAGCAGACTAGCTCGGGAGCAGTTCTTC
TRBD2	TRBV20-1	TRBJ2-6	NA	CSATRLASGANVLTF	TGCAGTGCTACTAGACTAGCGTCAGGGGCCAACGTCCTGACTTTC
NA	TRBV7-9	TRBJ2-5	NA	CASSLDTSYQETQYF	TGTGCCAGCAGCTTGGACACCTCGTACCAAGAGACCCAGTACTTC
NA	TRBV20-1	TRBJ1-1	NA	CSASLQGGEAFF	TGCAGTGCTAGTCTCCAGGGCGGGGAAGCTTTCTTT
NA	TRBV19	TRBJ1-5	NA	CASSRGHGQPQHF	TGTGCCAGTAGTAGGGGGCATGGACAGCCCCAGCATTTT
TRBD1	TRBV29-1	TRBJ2-7	few	CSVVGDRGFSYEQYF	TGCAGCGTTGTAGGAGACAGGGGCTTCTCCTACGAGCAGTACTTC
NA	TRBV2	TRBJ1-1	NA	CASRRAGGTEAFF	TGTGCCAGCAGGAGGGCAGGTGGGACTGAAGCTTTCTTT
TRBD1	TRBV2	TRBJ1-1	NA	CASSKDREGTEAFF	TGTGCCAGCAGTAAGGACAGGGAGGGCACTGAAGCTTTCTTT
NA	TRBV2	TRBJ1-2	NA	CASRAGRTNYGYTF	TGTGCCAGCAGGGCCGGAAGGACTAACTATGGCTACACCTTC
TRBD1	TRBV20-1	TRBJ1-5	NA	CSARTGGDQPQHF	TGCAGTGCACGGACAGGGGGCGATCAGCCCCAGCATTTT
TRBD2	TRBV11-2	TRBJ2-3	NA	CASSSSGALSDTQYF	TGTGCCAGCAGCTCTAGCGGGGCCCTAAGTGATACGCAGTATTTT
NA	TRBV20-1	TRBJ2-7	NA	CSAREGIGTSVAKQYF	TGCAGTGCTAGAGAGGGGATCGGCACGTCTGTTGCCAAGCAGTACTTC
TRBD1	TRBV25-1	TRBJ1-2	NA	CASTKGQGNYGYTF	TGTGCCAGCACGAAAGGACAGGGGAACTATGGCTACACCTTC
NA	TRBV6-2/TRBV6-3	TRBJ2-7	NA	CASSWDWYEQYF	TGTGCCAGCAGTTGGGACTGGTACGAGCAGTACTTC
NA	TRBV7-2	TRBJ1-4	NA	CASSLGPNEKLFF	TGTGCCAGCAGCTTAGGTCCAAATGAAAAACTGTTTTTT
NA	TRBV25-1	TRBJ2-6	NA	CASSLPGAGANVLTF	TGTGCCAGCAGTCTACCAGGGGCTGGGGCCAACGTCCTGACTTTC
TRBD2	TRBV2	TRBJ2-5	few	CASSEGLAGGQETQYF	TGTGCCAGCAGTGAAGGGCTAGCGGGGGGGCAAGAGACCCAGTACTTC
NA	TRBV4-3	TRBJ1-1	NA	CASSQDGVSAFF	TGCGCCAGCAGCCAAGATGGGGTTTCAGCTTTCTTT
NA	TRBV3-1	TRBJ2-4	NA	CASSQGFLARVLAKNIQYF	TGTGCCAGCAGCCAAGGCTTCCTAGCGAGGGTACTAGCCAAAAACATTCAGTACTTC
NA	TRBV19	TRBJ1-1	once	CASSFQATNTEAFF	TGTGCCAGTAGTTTTCAGGCCACGAACACTGAAGCTTTCTTT
NA	TRBV3-1	TRBJ1-3	NA	CASSLGTAPTIYF	TGTGCCAGCAGCCTCGGGACGGCTCCCACCATATATTTT
TRBD2	TRBV25-1	TRBJ2-7	NA	CASSDPAGGYEQYF	TGTGCCAGCAGTGACCCAGCGGGGGGCTACGAGCAGTACTTC